This T cell receptor beta chain was obtained from a study of T cells after yellow fever vaccination. Study summary: Preparation used SMART-Seq v4 Ultra Low Input for the low-cell-number fractions. Study results and caveats: Reappearance after the booster was seen for most primary-vaccination clones, at approximately 97% CD4 and roughly 90% CD8.

Template switching with 5'RACE generated the TCR cDNA and added a universal primer site and UMIs. TCRdb recomputed calls from the 5' RACE reads with MiXCR, one row per CDR3 protein. The sample yields around 320,000 distinct CDR3 sequences, approximately 4.5% seen once. This clonotype came up many times. Antigen: not known. In germline, CDR1 is SGHDT, CDR2 YYEEEE. V shed 0 bases and J shed 4 bases, with 12 bases lying between them. CDR3 length: 15 residues. The chain is built from TRBV5-6 and TRBJ2-3, with a tentative D call TRBD2 (5 bases). The sequencing used PBMCs, collected 15 days after the yellow fever booster vaccination. The clonotype originates from a man between 18 and 35 years old who received the YFV17D yellow fever vaccine. The DNA for the CDR3 is TGTGCCAGCAGCTTGGGAGCCGGGATCCCAGATACGCAGTATTTT. It translates to CASSLGAGIPDTQYF.